The next 9 T cell receptor beta chains were all read from a single sample in a study of blood T cell repertoires in COVID-19. Generated by immunoSEQ multiplex PCR, the TCRdb table keeps only in-frame clones and is missing some. Of over 120,000 clones in the sample, around 90% are singletons; the top ten hold around 1.6%. Sequenced material: peripheral blood. The receptors derive from a human donor in a cohort sampled during active COVID-19.

This chain uses TRBV19 with TRBJ1-1; TRBD1 matches at 10 bases. CDR1 is LNHDA and CDR2 is SQIVND in the germline V gene (reference sequence). The length of the CDR3 is 12 residues. Losses at the gene ends were 5 bases for V and 7 bases for J; bases not matched to a gene: 1. The CDR3 coding sequence is TGTGCCAGTAGTGGACAGGGGGTTGAAGCTTTCTTT. Its protein product is CASSGQGVEAFF.

The rearrangement links TRBV7-8 to TRBJ2-7; D gene unclear. The V end was cut by 4 bases, the J end by 3 bases, with 19 bases between. This CDR3 region has 16 residues. CDR1 and CDR2 from the germline V gene are SGHVS and FQNEAQ. The CDR3 loop reads CASSSNPPGTNYEQYF. The CDR3 DNA is TGTGCCAGCAGCTCAAACCCTCCAGGTACCAACTACGAGCAGTACTTC.

The chain links TRBV15 to TRBJ2-7, with 7 bases lining up with TRBD1. The germline V gene has CDR1 LNHNV and CDR2 YYDKDF (reference sequence). This CDR3 has 15 residues. V lost 0 bases, J lost 3 bases, and 5 bases stayed unmatched. In nucleotides, the CDR3 is TGTGCCACCAGCAGAGATGTTGGGACAGTCTACGAGCAGTACTTC. Amino acids: CATSRDVGTVYEQYF.

The genes are TRBV6-6 and TRBJ1-2; D is unclear. V lost 6 bases to trimming and J lost 4 bases, with 15 bases between them. Germline V gene sequence: CDR1 MNHNY, CDR2 SVGAGI (reference sequence). This CDR3 contains 14 residues. The CDR3 DNA is TGTGCCAGCAGGTCGGCGGCGCTAGGCTATGGCTACACCTTC. Translating gives CASRSAALGYGYTF.

This chain connects TRBV7-6 to TRBJ1-1; TRBD1 matches 8 bases. The V gene end was trimmed by 4 bases and the J gene end by 2 bases; junction bases not matched to a gene: 6. The V gene's germline CDR1 is SGHVS and CDR2 FNYEAQ. CDR3 size: 15 residues. As DNA, the CDR3 is TGTGCCAGCAGCTCCCGACAGGGGTATAACACTGAAGCTTTCTTT. Translating gives CASSSRQGYNTEAFF.

The gene calls are TRBV30 and TRBJ1-1, with TRBD1 identical over 8 bases. The CDR3 covers 12 residues. The V gene's germline CDR1 is GTSNPN and CDR2 SVGIG (reference sequence). Trimming cost V 6 bases and J 7 bases; bases outside gene matches: 7. CDR3 sequence (DNA): TGTGCCTGCGGACAGGGTCCCGATGAAGCTTTCTTT. It codes for CACGQGPDEAFF.

The V call is TRBV7-6, the J call TRBJ2-1; 7 bases map to TRBD2. CDR1 is SGHVS, CDR2 FNYEAQ, per germline. The CDR3 is made up of 14 amino acids. J gave up 4 bases and V 5 bases, and 5 bases lay outside the gene matches. DNA for the CDR3: TGTGCCAGCAGCCTTGGGGACTATTACAATGAGCAGTTCTTC. It is translated as CASSLGDYYNEQFF. The full variable domain, its missing parts supplied by reference TRBV7-6 and TRBJ2-1, is GAGVSQSPRYKVTKRGQDVALRCDPISGHVSLYWYRQALGQGPEFLTYFNYEAQQDKSGLPNDRFSAERPEGSISTLTIQRTEQRDSAMYRCASSLGDYYNEQFFGPGTRLTVL.

V is TRBV27 and J is TRBJ2-7; maybe TRBD1 (5 bases). The CDR3 is 15 amino acids. Trimming pared 7 bases from V and 0 bases from J, leaving 16 bases between. Germline assignment: CDR1 MNHEY and CDR2 SMNVEV (reference sequence). DNA of the CDR3: TGTGCCAGCACTAAGGACACGGTAACCTCCTACGAGCAGTACTTC. Translation gives CASTKDTVTSYEQYF.

CDR3 protein: CASSFNQRGPHNEQFF. The DNA of the CDR3 is TGCGCCAGCAGCTTTAATCAGCGGGGGCCCCACAATGAGCAGTTCTTC. The chain carries TRBV5-1 and TRBJ2-1, with 8 bases that match TRBD2. Germline assignment: CDR1 SGHRS and CDR2 YFSETQ. The length of the CDR3 is 16 residues. The V segment lost 2 bases and the J segment 5 bases; nucleotides outside the gene matches: 9.